Listed below are T cell receptor beta chains from one sample, sequenced in a study of blood T cell repertoires in COVID-19. Data came from immunoSEQ multiplex PCR; TCRdb stores just in-frame clones and leaves some out. The data show roughly 210,000 clones, 88% seen once. The sequenced sample was peripheral blood. The receptors originated from a man between 65 and 85 years old with acute or convalescent COVID-19. CDR3s include the opening cysteine and the closing phenylalanine or tryptophan. The D gene is left open where the match is weak. Only part of the rows carry a size: once, few, many, or a class if the clone is expanded.

>-|TRBJ1-5|TRBV10-3|TRBD1
CAISATGVEFQPQHF
TGTGCCATCAGTGCGACAGGGGTGGAGTTTCAGCCCCAGCATTTT
>-|TRBJ1-4|TRBV11-2|-
CASSLDRGFATNEKLFF
TGTGCCAGCAGCTTAGATAGAGGGTTTGCAACTAATGAAAAACTGTTTTTT
>-|TRBJ2-7|TRBV9|-
CASSPDSSYEQYF
TGTGCCAGCAGTCCGGACAGCTCCTACGAGCAGTACTTC
>-|TRBJ2-1|TRBV6-5|TRBD1
CASSLDRGQYNEQFF
TGTGCCAGCAGTTTGGACAGGGGGCAGTACAATGAGCAGTTCTTC
>-|TRBJ1-6|TRBV28|TRBD1
CASSTGDRASPLHF
TGTGCCAGCAGTACGGGGGACAGGGCTTCACCCCTCCACTTT
>-|TRBJ2-5|TRBV5-1|-
CASSSEGLLLGYF
TGCGCCAGCAGTTCGGAGGGCCTCCTGCTGGGGTACTTC
>-|TRBJ1-2|TRBV19|TRBD1
CASTYGTGSLRGGYTF
TGTGCCAGTACCTACGGGACAGGGTCGCTCCGAGGTGGCTACACCTTC
>once|TRBJ1-5|TRBV28|-
CASSFMLQGFQPQHF
TGTGCCAGCAGTTTCATGCTCCAGGGGTTTCAGCCCCAGCATTTT
>-|TRBJ2-7|TRBV6-1|TRBD2
CASSEAHFPRGRAYEQYF
TGTGCCAGCAGTGAAGCCCATTTTCCCCGCGGGAGGGCCTACGAGCAGTACTTC
>-|TRBJ2-5|TRBV19|-
CASSIPQTLTKYF
TGTGCCAGTAGTATTCCACAGACCCTTACCAAGTACTTC
>-|TRBJ1-5|TRBV19|TRBD1
CASRSEGTGGYQPQHF
TGTGCCAGTAGGTCGGAAGGGACAGGGGGCTATCAGCCCCAGCATTTT
>-|TRBJ2-1|TRBV13|TRBD2
CASSWGLAESYNEQFF
TGTGCCAGCAGCTGGGGACTAGCGGAATCCTACAATGAGCAGTTCTTC
>-|TRBJ2-2|TRBV5-5|-
CASSLRGTDSNTGELFF
TGTGCCAGCAGCTTGCGGGGGACCGACTCGAACACCGGGGAGCTGTTTTTT
>-|TRBJ1-1|TRBV19|TRBD1
CASSPPGQGWGTEAFF
TGTGCCAGTAGTCCCCCAGGACAGGGATGGGGCACTGAAGCTTTCTTT
>-|TRBJ2-1|TRBV11-2|-
CASSPRESHEQFF
TGTGCCAGCAGCCCCCGGGAAAGCCATGAGCAGTTCTTC
>once|TRBJ2-2|TRBV5-4|TRBD1
CASSSTGDTGELFF
TGTGCCAGCAGCTCCACAGGGGACACCGGGGAGCTGTTTTTT
>-|TRBJ2-1|TRBV28|-
CASSLAGGAYNEQFF
TGTGCCAGCAGTTTAGCGGGTGGTGCCTACAATGAGCAGTTCTTC
>-|TRBJ1-2|TRBV2|TRBD1
CASSEDYRGYTF
TGTGCCAGCAGTGAAGACTACAGGGGTTACACCTTC
>-|TRBJ2-5|TRBV5-5|TRBD2
CASSSTSSQETQYF
TGTGCCAGCAGTTCGACTAGCAGCCAAGAGACCCAGTACTTC
>once|TRBJ2-1|TRBV2|TRBD2
CASSGLVGLADNEQFF
TGTGCCAGCAGTGGGTTAGTCGGACTAGCTGACAATGAGCAGTTCTTC